Following are 19 T cell receptor beta chains from one sample sequenced in a study of blood T cell repertoires in COVID-19. Profiling relied on immunoSEQ multiplex PCR, and the TCRdb table lists in-frame clones only, not all of them. The sample comprises about 280,000 clones, 86% of which are singletons, and approximately 2% rests with the top ten. The specimen was peripheral blood. The receptors come from a woman aged 25 to 39 who had recovered from COVID-19.

V gene TRBV19 combines with J gene TRBJ1-4; 9 bases agree with TRBD1. The CDR3 runs 14 residues. V was clipped by 6 bases and J by 8 bases; unmatched bases: 7. Germline V gene lookup returns CDR1 LNHDA and CDR2 SQIVND (reference sequence). CDR3 sequence reads: CASRPGTGKEKLFF. CDR3 in DNA: TGTGCCAGTAGACCCGGGACAGGGAAGGAAAAACTGTTTTTT.

This rearrangement joins TRBV3-1 (or the pseudogene TRBV3-2) to TRBJ2-7, with 7 nucleotides matching TRBD1. The CDR3 has 14 amino acids. V trimming: 1 base; J trimming: 5 bases; junction bases outside the gene matches: 5. Germline V CDR1 and CDR2: LGHDT, YNNKEL (reference sequence). CDR3: CASSQADRANEQYF. The CDR3 DNA reads as TGTGCCAGCAGCCAAGCCGACAGGGCCAACGAGCAGTACTTC.

This chain connects TRBV5-1 to TRBJ2-7, with D maybe TRBD1 (6 bases). The length of the CDR3 is 15 residues. Germline V CDR1 and CDR2: SGHRS, YFSETQ. Trimming cost V 6 bases and J 2 bases, with 18 bases left between them. This CDR3 is CASTNQGSIPYEQYF. In DNA, the CDR3 is TGCGCCAGCACCAACCAGGGGTCCATACCCTACGAGCAGTACTTC.

This chain connects TRBV6-5 to TRBJ2-7, with a tentative D call TRBD2 (5 bases). V was trimmed by 7 bases and J by 5 bases, leaving 21 bases between them. The germline V gene encodes CDR1 MNHEY and CDR2 SVGAGI. CDR3 size: 15 residues. CDR3 sequence reads: CASNPGNLWRDEQYF. As DNA, the CDR3 is TGTGCCAGCAACCCCGGGAATTTGTGGCGGGACGAGCAGTACTTC.

The chain combines TRBV7-2 with TRBJ2-5; 8 bases align to TRBD2. Germline V lookup: CDR1 SGHTA, CDR2 FQGNSA. V gave up 5 bases and J gave up 2 bases; unmatched junction bases: 10. There are 16 residues in the CDR3. The CDR3 nucleotides read TGTGCCAGCAGCAAATTTTCTAGCGGGCTTCAAGAGACCCAGTACTTC. Translation gives CASSKFSSGLQETQYF.

The chain employs TRBV5-4 and TRBJ2-7; tentative D call: TRBD1 (5 bases). The CDR3 extends over 13 amino acids. V was clipped by 5 bases and J by 2 bases, with 11 bases between them. Germline V gene sequence: CDR1 SGHNT, CDR2 YYREEE (reference sequence). CDR3 protein: CASSYQGTYEQYF. Here the CDR3 DNA reads TGTGCCAGCAGTTATCAGGGAACCTACGAGCAGTACTTC.

The chain links TRBV11-2 to TRBJ1-1; D possibly corresponds to TRBD1 (6 bases). The V and J ends lost 5 bases and 7 bases respectively, with 14 bases between them. The germline CDR1 and CDR2 sequences are SGHAT and FQNNGV. This CDR3 is 13 amino acids long. The CDR3 is CASSRGGAVEAFF. In nucleotides, the CDR3 is TGTGCCAGCAGCCGTGGGGGCGCGGTTGAAGCTTTCTTT.

The chain employs TRBV9 and TRBJ2-1; possible D gene TRBD2, 5 bases. The length of the CDR3 is 12 residues. With 3 bases removed from V and 10 bases from J, the gap between germline ends came to 11 bases. Germline V gives CDR1 SGDLS, CDR2 YYNGEE. The CDR3 DNA follows: TGTGCCAGCAGCGGACTATATGGAGAGCAGTTCTTC. It is translated as CASSGLYGEQFF.

This chain links TRBV27 with TRBJ2-7, with D perhaps matching TRBD1 (6 bases). Germline V gene lookup returns CDR1 MNHEY and CDR2 SMNVEV (reference sequence). Trimming cost V 10 bases and J 2 bases, with 18 bases left between them. This CDR3 contains 14 residues. CDR3 bases: TGTGCCACCGCTTGGGGGCAGGGGCCCTACGAGCAGTACTTC. It encodes CATAWGQGPYEQYF.

The chain employs TRBV7-9 and TRBJ2-1; 7 nucleotides line up with TRBD2. Germline CDR1 reads SEHNR; CDR2 reads FQNEAQ (reference sequence). The CDR3 totals 16 residues. Unmatched junction bases numbered 12, after V lost 5 bases and J lost 5 bases. In DNA, the CDR3 is TGTGCCAGCAGCCCCCGCCTCGGGGGGAAGGACAATGAGCAGTTCTTC. Residues: CASSPRLGGKDNEQFF.

The chain links TRBV6-5 to TRBJ1-2, with D perhaps matching TRBD1 (5 bases). Germline lookup yields CDR1 MNHEY and CDR2 SVGAGI. Deletions cut 6 bases from V and 4 bases from J, with 15 bases between. The CDR3 length is 14 residues. The CDR3 spells CASRTDSQVYGYTF. CDR3 nucleotide sequence: TGTGCCAGCAGGACAGACTCGCAGGTCTATGGCTACACCTTC.

J is TRBJ1-2 and V is TRBV30; perhaps TRBD1 as D (6 bases). Between the trimmed V and J ends, which lost 4 bases and 0 bases, there was a span of 15 bases. The CDR3 is 15 amino acids. Germline-derived CDR1 and CDR2 are GTSNPN and SVGIG (reference sequence). The CDR3 sequence is CAWTRAQGTNYGYTF. CDR3 DNA: TGTGCCTGGACTCGGGCACAGGGAACTAACTATGGCTACACCTTC.

This clone was seen once. This chain links TRBV2 with TRBJ2-7; TRBD2 agrees at 9 bases. Germline lookup yields CDR1 SNHLY and CDR2 FYNNEI. CDR3 length equals 15 residues. V dropped 1 base and J dropped 0; count of bases not matched to a gene: 1. This CDR3 is CASSEGSGGSYEQYF. CDR3 in DNA: TGTGCCAGCAGTGAAGGTAGCGGGGGCTCCTACGAGCAGTACTTC.

The rearrangement links TRBV13 to TRBJ2-6; TRBD1 might be the D (5 bases). The CDR3 sequence is 20 residues long. V dropped 1 base and J dropped 0 bases, with 19 bases sitting between them. The germline CDR1 and CDR2 sequences are PRHDT and FYEKMQ (reference sequence). The CDR3 sequence is CASSLEGDPAAYSGANVLTF. The CDR3 region has the DNA TGTGCCAGCAGCTTAGAAGGGGATCCTGCGGCCTACTCTGGGGCCAACGTCCTGACTTTC.

This clone was counted between two and nine times. The chain recombines TRBV5-8 with TRBJ2-7; perhaps TRBD2 as D (5 bases). The germline CDR1 and CDR2 sequences are SGHTS and YDEGEE. CDR3 length equals 15 residues. Trimming left V 0 bases short and J 2 bases short, with 12 bases between. CDR3 loop: CASSLDGVPTYEQYF. The CDR3 coding sequence is TGTGCCAGCAGCTTGGACGGGGTCCCCACCTACGAGCAGTACTTC.

The chain uses TRBV3-1 (or the pseudogene TRBV3-2) and TRBJ2-3, with TRBD2 matching 13 bases. There are 14 residues in the CDR3. J gave up 11 bases and V 3 bases, and 5 bases lay outside the gene matches. Germline CDR1 is LGHDT and CDR2 is YNNKEL (reference sequence). CDR3 bases: TGTGCCAGCAGCCACACTAGCGGGGGGGCCGGGCAGTATTTT. Translating it yields CASSHTSGGAGQYF.

This rearrangement joins TRBV19 to TRBJ1-2; 10 positions agree with TRBD1. Per germline, CDR1 LNHDA and CDR2 SQIVND (reference sequence). Germline trimming cut 7 bases from V and 7 bases from J; bases unmatched to any gene: 9. This CDR3 contains 14 residues. CDR3 nucleotide sequence: TGTGCCAGTAAAGTGAAGACAGGGGGCACTGGCTACACCTTC. Translation gives CASKVKTGGTGYTF.

This clone was observed a single time. V is TRBV28 and J is TRBJ1-2; TRBD1 is a possible D gene (5 bases). Germline lookup yields CDR1 MDHEN and CDR2 SYDVKM. Trimming shortened V by 7 bases and J by 2 bases, and 17 bases separated the two germline ends. The CDR3 sequence is 15 residues long. The CDR3 is CASNSGTATNYGYTF. As DNA, the CDR3 is TGTGCCAGCAATAGCGGGACCGCCACCAACTATGGCTACACCTTC.

This chain joins TRBV24-1 and TRBJ1-6; D perhaps matches TRBD1 (5 bases). The CDR3 totals 12 residues. Deletions cut 1 base from V and 14 bases from J, with 8 bases between. From germline, CDR1 is KGHDR and CDR2 SFDVKD. CDR3 DNA: TGTGCCACCAGTGATTTCGGGGGTGCCCTCCACTTT. This translates into CATSDFGGALHF.